Detailed here is one T cell receptor (beta chain). In this sample, this clonotype turned up many times. What antigen it recognizes has not been identified. The input lacks base qualities; no much larger clone sits a single base away. The sample comes from a study of regulatory T cells in long-lasting Graves disease (dated by TCRdb to the early 2020s). About the investigation overall: Persistent Graves' disease was defined as persistently positive TSH receptor autoantibodies together with antithyroid drug treatment for over 5 years. Peripheral blood TCR sequencing and RNA sequencing compared persistent Graves' disease patients with newly diagnosed Graves' disease patients. The study took place in China and was registered as a clinical trial. TCR sequencing covered some 13 persistent and 20 or so newly diagnosed Graves' disease patients, some 35 samples in total. Antithyroid drugs had been taken for approximately ten years on average by persistent Graves' disease patients in the clinical cohort.

The sample's time point label, in plain terms: persistent/refractory GD, antithyroid drugs over 5 years with positive TRAb. For both TCR sequencing and RNA sequencing, RNA was extracted from PBMCs using TRIzol. The diagnosis of Graves' disease followed American Thyroid Association guidelines. Patients were recruited from an endocrinology department in Xi'an, China. Each patient gave 7 to 9.5 milliliters of peripheral blood, collected in an EDTA anticoagulant tube. Ficoll Paque Plus density gradient separation was used to isolate PBMCs, and no further T cell sorting was done. An Agilent 2100 Bioanalyzer and agarose gel were used to assess RNA quality, and a NanoDrop 2000 was used to measure RNA concentration. The research as a whole found: The authors acknowledged the small sample size as a limitation that may reduce accuracy. Preferential use of TRBV28, TRBJ1-2 and TRBJ2-5 was observed in persistent disease, whereas TRBV20-1 and TRBJ2-1 were favored in newly diagnosed disease. Compared with newly diagnosed patients, persistent Graves' disease patients had lower TCR Shannon entropy and fewer highly expanded clones, which suggests clonal expansion. More public clonotypes were shared among persistent patients (over 2,500) than among newly diagnosed patients (roughly 1,000). The study examined only peripheral blood because the primary lesion, thyroid tissue, could not be accessed. Sequencing and analysis were limited to the TCR beta chain.

The method behind the library was multiplex PCR. Sequencing was carried out with an Illumina HiSeq 4000. To build TCR beta libraries, CDR3 regions were amplified by Arm-PCR using iRepertoire HTBI primers. Gel purification was performed on PCR products prior to sequencing. The published analysis was carried out like this. Gene usage analysis of CDR3 amino acid clonotypes used the approximately 62 TRBV and fewer than 15 TRBJ segments found across samples. COPE and FqMerger were used to merge filtered high-quality paired reads into contigs. BLAST was used to align contigs to the IMGT TRBV, TRBD and TRBJ reference genes, and CDR3 was defined following IMGT. Clonotypes above 0.1% frequency were classified as highly expanded clones. Shannon entropy was used to measure repertoire diversity, and the Gini coefficient was used to measure V-J evenness. A clonotype found in more than one individual was treated as public. TCRdb took the public reads, trimmed them with fastp at Q25, ran MiXCR for clone calling and kept in-frame beta chains. Here each entry gathers all rows of one CDR3 protein and keeps the most common genes and DNA. The V and J calls and clone size are TCRdb's, not the authors'. The sample profile shows 450,000 or so distinct CDR3 sequences; less than 25% of them were found once. 6.5% to 8% of the sample lies in the top ten.

A distance of 14 bases separates the germline ends of V and J, which lose 3 bases and 2 bases respectively. The germline V gene supplies CDR1 MDHEN and CDR2 SYDVKM. Taken from cysteine to phenylalanine, the CDR3 has 15 residues. Solely the CDR3 DNA is kept, with 45 bases framed from the first base. The rearrangement combines TRBV28 with TRBJ2-7; the D call is possibly TRBD1 or TRBD2, each sharing 5 bases. This receptor was identified in a female donor with Graves disease. Sequenced here: peripheral blood mononuclear cells (PBMCs), sampled when the disease was refractory, from a patient treated with antithyroid drugs. The CDR3 region reads CASSFTPGATYEQYF. The bases are TGTGCCAGCAGTTTTACCCCCGGGGCCACCTACGAGCAGTACTTC.